This T cell receptor beta chain was identified during a study of low-dose radiotherapy and immunotherapy resistance in tumors. Study-level information: Fractions of 0.5 Gy went to Cohort 1 every 2 weeks, totaling 6.5 Gy.

Germline CDR1 and CDR2: KGHDR and SFDVKD. Trimming shortened V by 0 bases and J by 2 bases, and 8 bases separated the two germline ends. The CDR3 totals 15 residues. This clonotype was seen repeatedly, ten times or more. Gene-specific TRAV and TRBV primers were used for first-strand cDNA, covering alpha and beta chains. A constant-region primer paired with the V-primer adapter amplified TCRs over about 20 PCR cycles. Following isolation, mRNA was amplified via in vitro transcription. TCRdb independently ran MiXCR on the reads; one entry per CDR3 protein. This sample has 60,000 to 75,000 distinct CDR3 sequences, with approximately 26% found just once. This sample's time point: before trial treatment.

The source is a male donor with rectosigmoid adenocarcinoma. The chain couples TRBV24-1 to TRBJ2-3; D is undetermined. Source: PBMCs, taken before treatment. The CDR3, as DNA: TGTGCCACCAGTGATTTGGGCCTCGACACAGATACGCAGTATTTT. It yields the protein CATSDLGLDTDTQYF.